One T cell receptor (beta chain) is described in this entry. The antigen remains unidentified. These data are taken from a study of cytomegalovirus exposure and HLA in healthy donors. With 60 Vbeta and 13 Jbeta primers, the PCR was carried out. Assay used: immunoSEQ multiplex PCR; TCRdb lists only in-frame clones, some missing. The table includes tens of thousands of clones, around a tenth detected once. Germline CDR1 is SGHDT and CDR2 is YYEEEE. V was shortened by 4 bases and J by 1 base, with 13 bases between the two germline ends. The CDR3 runs to 15 residues. Points from the study as a whole: It was reported that TCR beta sequences correctly inferred the HLA-A and HLA-B alleles for most subjects.

The TCR originated in a man aged 60 to 69 in good health and CMV-seropositive. The sequenced material came from PBMCs. This chain connects TRBV5-6 to TRBJ2-3; no clear D. The CDR3 DNA is TGTGCCAGCAGCGACCCAGAGACTGGCACAGATACGCAGTATTTT. It translates to CASSDPETGTDTQYF.